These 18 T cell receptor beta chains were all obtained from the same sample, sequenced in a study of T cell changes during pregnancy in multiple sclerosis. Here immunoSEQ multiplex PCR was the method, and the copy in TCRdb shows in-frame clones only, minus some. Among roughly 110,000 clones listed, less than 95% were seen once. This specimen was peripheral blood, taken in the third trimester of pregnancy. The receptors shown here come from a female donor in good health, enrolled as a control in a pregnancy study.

The CDR3 sequence: CASRFSTEAFF. CDR3 DNA: TGTGCCAGTAGGTTCAGCACTGAAGCTTTCTTT. The chain has TRBV19 and TRBJ1-1; D not resolved. Germline CDR1 and CDR2: LNHDA and SQIVND (reference sequence). V was shortened by 6 bases and J by 4 bases, with 6 bases between the two germline ends. This CDR3 spans 11 amino acids.

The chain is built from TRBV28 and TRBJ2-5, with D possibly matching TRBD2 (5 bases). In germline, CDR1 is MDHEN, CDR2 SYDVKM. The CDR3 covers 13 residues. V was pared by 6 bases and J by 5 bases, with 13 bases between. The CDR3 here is CASRDSPSETQYF. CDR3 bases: TGTGCCAGCAGGGACTCCCCCTCCGAGACCCAGTACTTC.

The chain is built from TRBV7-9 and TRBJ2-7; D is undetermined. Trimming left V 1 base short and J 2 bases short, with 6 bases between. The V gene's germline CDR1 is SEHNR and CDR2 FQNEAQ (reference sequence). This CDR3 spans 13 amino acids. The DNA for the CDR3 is TGTGCCAGCAGCTTAGGTGACACCTACGAGCAGTACTTC. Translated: CASSLGDTYEQYF.

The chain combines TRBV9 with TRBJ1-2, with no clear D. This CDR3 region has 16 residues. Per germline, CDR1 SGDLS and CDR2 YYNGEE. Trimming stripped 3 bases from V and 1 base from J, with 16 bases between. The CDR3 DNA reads TGTGCCAGCAGCGCTCCCCGTGAGGGTAGTAACTATGGCTACACCTTC. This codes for CASSAPREGSNYGYTF.

The CDR3 bases are TGTGCCAGCTCGCGACAGGGGGAGATTAGTTCACCCCTCCACTTT. Encoded protein: CASSRQGEISSPLHF. V and J are TRBV18 and TRBJ1-6; 9 nucleotides agree with TRBD1. The CDR3 length is 15 residues. CDR1 KGHSH and CDR2 LQKENI come from the germline V gene. J was trimmed by 9 bases and V by 6 bases; bases with no gene match: 9.

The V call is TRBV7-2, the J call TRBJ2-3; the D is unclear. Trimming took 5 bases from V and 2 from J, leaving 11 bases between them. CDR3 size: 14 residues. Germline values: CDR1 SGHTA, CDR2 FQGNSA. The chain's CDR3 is CASSRNPYTDTQYF. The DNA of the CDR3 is TGTGCCAGCAGCAGAAACCCCTACACAGATACGCAGTATTTT.

CDR3 in DNA: TGTGCCAGCAGTAATCCAGGGACAGGGATCTACGAGCAGTACTTC. Its protein product is CASSNPGTGIYEQYF. This chain uses TRBV5-8 with TRBJ2-7, with TRBD1 identical over 9 bases. The CDR3 contains 15 residues. Germline V gene data show CDR1 as SGHTS and CDR2 as YDEGEE. The J segment lost 3 bases and the V segment lost 5 bases, leaving 9 bases of the junction unmatched.

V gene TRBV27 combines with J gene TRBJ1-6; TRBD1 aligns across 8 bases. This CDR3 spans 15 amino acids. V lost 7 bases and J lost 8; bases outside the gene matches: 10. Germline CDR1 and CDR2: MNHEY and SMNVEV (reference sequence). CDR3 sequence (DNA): TGTGCCAGCATCATGGACAGGGCGTGGGATTCACCCCTCCACTTT. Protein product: CASIMDRAWDSPLHF.

The CDR3 reads CASSSPTTSDRGLPYEQYF. CDR3 bases: TGTGCCAGCAGCTCTCCGACCACATCAGACAGGGGGCTCCCGTACGAGCAGTACTTC. The V gene is TRBV7-9, the J gene TRBJ2-7; TRBD1 matches at 10 bases. Trimming cost V 4 bases and J 4 bases; bases outside gene matches: 19. The CDR3 runs 19 residues. Looked up from germline, CDR1 is SEHNR and CDR2 is FQNEAQ (reference sequence).

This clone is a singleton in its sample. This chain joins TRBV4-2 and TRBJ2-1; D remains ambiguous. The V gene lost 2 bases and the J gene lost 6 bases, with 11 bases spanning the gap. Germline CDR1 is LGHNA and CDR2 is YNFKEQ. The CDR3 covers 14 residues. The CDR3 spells CASSQLGHVNEQFF. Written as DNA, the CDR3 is TGTGCCAGCAGCCAACTAGGCCACGTCAATGAGCAGTTCTTC.

The CDR3 DNA is TGTGCCAGCCACCGGACTACAGGGGGAAGGGGTAATGAAAAACTGTTTTTT. This translates into CASHRTTGGRGNEKLFF. This chain joins TRBV7-9 and TRBJ1-4; 8 positions match TRBD1. J gave up 4 bases and V 8 bases, and 15 bases lay outside the gene matches. CDR3 length equals 17 residues. Germline-derived CDR1 and CDR2 are SEHNR and FQNEAQ (reference sequence).

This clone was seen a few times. The CDR3 loop reads CASSSQNTEAFF. The CDR3 DNA sequence: TGTGCCAGCAGTTCCCAGAACACTGAAGCTTTCTTT. The rearrangement joins TRBV6-6 to TRBJ1-1; D ambiguous. This CDR3 has 12 amino acids. The ends were cut back, 4 bases at V and 1 base at J, with 4 bases in the middle. The germline gives CDR1 MNHNY, CDR2 SVGAGI (reference sequence).

DNA of the CDR3: TGTGCCAGCAGCTCGGTGGCGGGAAAGGCTAACTATGGCTACACCTTC. Encoded protein: CASSSVAGKANYGYTF. The rearrangement joins TRBV5-8 to TRBJ1-2, with D uncertain. V lost 3 bases and J 0 bases, leaving 15 bases between the germline ends. The CDR3 has 16 residues. Germline V gene data show CDR1 as SGHTS and CDR2 as YDEGEE.

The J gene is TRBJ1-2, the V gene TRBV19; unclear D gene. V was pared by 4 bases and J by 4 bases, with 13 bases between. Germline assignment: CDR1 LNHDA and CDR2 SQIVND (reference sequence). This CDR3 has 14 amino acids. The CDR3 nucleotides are TGTGCCAGTAGTAGGGCAGGATTTTCCTATGGCTACACCTTC. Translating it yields CASSRAGFSYGYTF.

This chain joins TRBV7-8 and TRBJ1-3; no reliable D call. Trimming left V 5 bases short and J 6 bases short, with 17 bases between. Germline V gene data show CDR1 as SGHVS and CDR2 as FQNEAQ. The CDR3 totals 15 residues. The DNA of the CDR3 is TGTGCCAGCAGCCATACTCCGGGTCTTTCAAACACCATATATTTT. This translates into CASSHTPGLSNTIYF.

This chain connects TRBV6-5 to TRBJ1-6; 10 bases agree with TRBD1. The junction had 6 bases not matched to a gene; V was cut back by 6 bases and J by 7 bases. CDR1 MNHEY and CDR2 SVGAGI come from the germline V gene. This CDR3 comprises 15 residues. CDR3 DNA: TGTGCCAGCAGGAAGGGACAGGGGTTAAATTCACCCCTCCACTTT. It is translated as CASRKGQGLNSPLHF.

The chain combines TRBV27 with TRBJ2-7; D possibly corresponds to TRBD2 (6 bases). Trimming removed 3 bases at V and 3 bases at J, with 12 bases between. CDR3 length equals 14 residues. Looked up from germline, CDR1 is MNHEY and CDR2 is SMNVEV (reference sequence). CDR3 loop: CASSFIGGIYEQYF. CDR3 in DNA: TGTGCCAGCAGTTTCATCGGAGGGATCTACGAGCAGTACTTC.

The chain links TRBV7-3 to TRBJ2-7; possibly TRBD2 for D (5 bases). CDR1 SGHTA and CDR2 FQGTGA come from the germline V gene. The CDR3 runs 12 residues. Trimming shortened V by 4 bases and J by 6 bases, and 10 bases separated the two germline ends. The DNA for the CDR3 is TGTGCCAGCAGCTCGACAAGCGGCGAGCAGTACTTC. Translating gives CASSSTSGEQYF.